This T cell receptor beta chain was documented in a study of early T cells in non-severe SARS-CoV-2 infection. General study results and limits: Missing private and CD4 specificities, VDJdb matching favored anti-spike CD8 responses.

Separate cDNA molecules each had unique molecular identifiers attached to them. TCRdb analysed the 5' RACE reads with MiXCR anew, one entry per CDR3 protein. The sample has 34,000 or so distinct CDR3 sequences, 9% seen once. CDR3 length equals 15 residues. V lost 6 bases and J lost 4; bases outside the gene matches: 14. Germline V gene sequence: CDR1 SQVTM, CDR2 ANQGSEA. With regard to this clonotype: No antigen is known for it.

The material sequenced was whole blood. V usage is TRBV29-1 and J usage is TRBJ2-7, with 8 bases aligning to TRBD1. The sequence was collected from an adult who was a healthcare worker with PCR-confirmed SARS-CoV-2 infection or an uninfected control (not recorded which). The CDR3 DNA reads as TGCAGCGTCGAATCGCAACGACAGGGGCGGTACGAGCAGTACTTC. This gives the protein CSVESQRQGRYEQYF.